Below, 11 T cell receptor beta chains from the same sample are listed, as sequenced in a study of CD8 T cells in Susac syndrome. After extraction with the RNeasy kit, roughly 0.5 to 1 ug of the RNA was reverse transcribed using random hexamers. Using its own MiXCR run on the immunoSEQ multiplex PCR reads, TCRdb lists one record per CDR3 protein. The sample consists of about 130,000 distinct CDR3 sequences, roughly 95% of them appearing once. Sequencing was performed on CD4+ T cells from PBMCs. The receptors were sampled from a human donor in good health.

V gene TRBV30 combines with J gene TRBJ1-4, with TRBD1 matching over 7 bases. V trimming: 0 bases; J trimming: 10 bases; junction bases outside the gene matches: 2. CDR3 length: 12 residues. CDR1 is GTSNPN and CDR2 is SVGIG in the germline V gene (reference sequence). The CDR3 reads CAWSVPGGKLFF. The CDR3 DNA follows: TGTGCCTGGAGTGTACCAGGGGGAAAACTGTTTTTT. Full variable domain (missing parts from reference TRBV30 and TRBJ1-4): SQTIHQWPATLVQPVGSPLSLECTVEGTSNPNLYWYRQAAGRGLQLLFYSVGIGQISSEVPQNLSASRPQDRQFILSSKKLLLSDSGFYLCAWSVPGGKLFFGSGTQLSVL.

The V gene is TRBV29-1, the J gene TRBJ2-7, with 10 nucleotides matching TRBD2. The germline V gene has CDR1 SQVTM and CDR2 ANQGSEA. Trimming removed 5 bases from V and 7 bases from J; junction bases left unmatched: 20. The CDR3 covers 17 residues. The CDR3 DNA follows: TGCAGCGTTAAGGGGGCCCAGCGGGAGGGCCAGATCCGTGAGCAGTACTTC. Its protein product is CSVKGAQREGQIREQYF.

The chain joins TRBV28 to TRBJ1-5, with D perhaps matching TRBD1 (6 bases). This CDR3 is built from 15 residues. Germline CDR1 MDHEN, CDR2 SYDVKM. Between the trimmed V and J ends, which lost 3 bases and 7 bases, there was a span of 16 bases. The CDR3 region has the DNA TGTGCCAGCAGTTTGAGTGGGGGCGGCTGGCAGCCCCAGCATTTT. This encodes CASSLSGGGWQPQHF.

The V call is TRBV7-2, the J call TRBJ1-4; D is possibly TRBD1 (6 bases). The CDR3 has 15 residues. CDR1 SGHTA and CDR2 FQGNSA come from the germline V gene. Trimming left V 5 bases short and J 5 bases short, with 15 bases between. CDR3: CASSAPGHRNEKLFF. In nucleotides, the CDR3 is TGTGCCAGCAGCGCGCCGGGACACCGAAATGAAAAACTGTTTTTT.

The chain recombines TRBV11-2 with TRBJ2-6; 12 bases are a match to TRBD1. This CDR3 is 20 amino acids long. Germline CDR1 reads SGHAT; CDR2 reads FQNNGV. Unmatched junction bases numbered 9, after V lost 0 bases and J lost 3 bases. CDR3 in amino acids: CASSLEDGTGGWYGANVLTF. In DNA form, the CDR3 reads TGTGCCAGCAGCTTAGAAGACGGGACAGGGGGCTGGTATGGGGCCAACGTCCTGACTTTC.

The V and J genes are TRBV6-5 and TRBJ1-5; possibly TRBD1 for D (5 bases). The germline CDR1 and CDR2 sequences are MNHEY and SVGAGI. This CDR3 region has 15 residues. V gave up 0 bases and J gave up 1 base, with 7 bases separating them. The CDR3 region has the DNA TGTGCCAGCAGTTACTCAGGGACGAGCAATCAGCCCCAGCATTTT. Its translation: CASSYSGTSNQPQHF.

The chain recombines TRBV27 with TRBJ2-3; 8 positions agree with TRBD1. J was trimmed by 4 bases and V by 2 bases; bases with no gene match: 2. Germline lookup yields CDR1 MNHEY and CDR2 SMNVEV (reference sequence). The CDR3 contains 14 residues. The CDR3 region is CASSLGQGADTQYF. CDR3 nucleotides: TGTGCCAGCAGTTTAGGACAGGGAGCAGATACGCAGTATTTT.

In DNA, the CDR3 is TGCGCCAGCAGCTTGCCCCCTAGCACCGGGGAGCTGTTTTTT. It is translated as CASSLPPSTGELFF. The chain links TRBV5-1 to TRBJ2-2; D remains ambiguous. CDR1 and CDR2 (germline): SGHRS, YFSETQ. Trimming pared 1 base from V and 4 bases from J, leaving 8 bases between. The CDR3 length is 14 residues.

The chain joins TRBV5-1 to TRBJ2-5; D gene ambiguous. The CDR3 totals 14 residues. Germline CDR1 and CDR2: SGHRS and YFSETQ. V was clipped by 0 bases and J by 5 bases, with 11 bases between them. CDR3: CASSLGLVKETQYF. As DNA, the CDR3 is TGCGCCAGCAGCTTGGGACTCGTTAAGGAGACCCAGTACTTC.

This chain links TRBV28 with TRBJ2-7, with D perhaps assigned TRBD1 or TRBD2 (6 bases each). The V end was cut by 8 bases, the J end by 3 bases, with 14 bases between. The CDR3 loop spans 13 amino acids. The germline V gene encodes CDR1 MDHEN and CDR2 SYDVKM. For the CDR3, the DNA is TGTGCCAGCGGCGGGACACCTAACTACGAGCAGTACTTC. It is translated as CASGGTPNYEQYF.

The genes are TRBV27 and TRBJ2-3, with 9 positions matching TRBD2. Looked up from germline, CDR1 is MNHEY and CDR2 is SMNVEV (reference sequence). The CDR3 is 15 residues long. Unmatched junction bases numbered 3, after V lost 3 bases and J lost 2 bases. The CDR3 protein is CASSFLAGHTDTQYF. The DNA of the CDR3 is TGTGCCAGCAGTTTCCTAGCGGGACACACAGATACGCAGTATTTT.